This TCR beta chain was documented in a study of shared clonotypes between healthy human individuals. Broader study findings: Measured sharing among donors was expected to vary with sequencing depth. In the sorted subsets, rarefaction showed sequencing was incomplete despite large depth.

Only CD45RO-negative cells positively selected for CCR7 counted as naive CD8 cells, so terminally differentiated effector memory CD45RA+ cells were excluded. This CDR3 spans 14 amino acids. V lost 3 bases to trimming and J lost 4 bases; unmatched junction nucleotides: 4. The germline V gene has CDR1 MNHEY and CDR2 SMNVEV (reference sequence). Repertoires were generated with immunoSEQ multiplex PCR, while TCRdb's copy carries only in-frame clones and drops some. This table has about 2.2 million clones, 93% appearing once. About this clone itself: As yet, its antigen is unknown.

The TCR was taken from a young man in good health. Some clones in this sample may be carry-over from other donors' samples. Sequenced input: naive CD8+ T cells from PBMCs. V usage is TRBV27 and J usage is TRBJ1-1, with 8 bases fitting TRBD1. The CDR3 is CASSFQTGATEAFF. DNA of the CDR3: TGTGCCAGCAGTTTCCAGACAGGGGCCACTGAAGCTTTCTTT.